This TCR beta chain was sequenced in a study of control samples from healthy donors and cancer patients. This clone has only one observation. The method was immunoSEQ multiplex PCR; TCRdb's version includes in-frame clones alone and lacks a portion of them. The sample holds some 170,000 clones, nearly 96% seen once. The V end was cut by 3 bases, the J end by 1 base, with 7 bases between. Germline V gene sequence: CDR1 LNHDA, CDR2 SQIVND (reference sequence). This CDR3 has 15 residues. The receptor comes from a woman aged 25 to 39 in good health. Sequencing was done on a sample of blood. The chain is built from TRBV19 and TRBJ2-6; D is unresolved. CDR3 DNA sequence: TGTGCCAGTAGTATGCTCGCATCTGGGGCCAACGTCCTGACTTTC. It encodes CASSMLASGANVLTF.